This T cell receptor beta chain stems from a study of CD8+ T cells in alopecia areata. Extraction and reverse transcription of RNA yielded cDNA as the sequencing template. TCRdb's table, derived via immunoSEQ multiplex PCR, lists solely in-frame clones and lacks some. Altogether approximately 100,000 clones are present, roughly 47% being singletons, with the ten largest covering 0.79%. This clone was picked up a small number of times. Sequenced: CD4+ T cells sorted from blood. This receptor was obtained from a human donor with alopecia areata.

CDR3 nucleotides: TGTGCCATCCTCGCGGAAGGACTGGGCTACACCTTC. Its protein product is CAILAEGLGYTF. The chain employs TRBV28 and TRBJ1-2; D is ambiguous. V dropped 10 bases and J dropped 8 bases, with 17 bases sitting between them. The length of the CDR3 is 12 residues. Germline CDR1 MDHEN, CDR2 SYDVKM.